This T cell receptor beta chain was recorded in a study of blood T cells in healthy people across ages. Germline assignment: CDR1 SQVTM and CDR2 ANQGSEA. The CDR3 is 15 residues long. V lost 0 bases, J lost 4 bases, and 5 bases stayed unmatched. A J-beta primer mix and a sample-barcoded 5' primer were used in a second PCR of about 7 to 12 cycles. All cDNA molecules were each tagged by a template-switch adaptor with 12 random nucleotides. MiXCR, applied by TCRdb to the 5' RACE reads, yields one record per CDR3 protein. This table holds 1.5 million to 2 million distinct CDR3 sequences, approximately 32% found once. This clonotype was picked up many times.

The sequenced sample consisted of blood. This TCR was recovered from a woman in her 30s in good health. The V gene is TRBV29-1, the J gene TRBJ2-1, with 8 bases fitting TRBD2. The CDR3 is CSVEDTGTRYNEQFF. The DNA for the CDR3 is TGCAGCGTTGAAGATACCGGGACTAGGTACAATGAGCAGTTCTTC.